Below are 28 T cell receptor beta chains sequenced from a single sample in a study of blood T cell repertoires in COVID-19. Data came from immunoSEQ multiplex PCR; TCRdb stores just in-frame clones and leaves some out. Altogether about 59,000 clones are present, 79% being singletons, with the ten largest covering approximately 3.8%. Sequenced sample: peripheral blood. These receptors all stem from a man aged 55 to 70 with acute or convalescent COVID-19.

This chain uses TRBV7-9 with TRBJ1-1, with TRBD1 matching over 7 bases. The CDR3 sequence is 13 residues long. The V gene end was trimmed by 6 bases and the J gene end by 4 bases; junction bases not matched to a gene: 5. Germline V CDR1 and CDR2: SEHNR, FQNEAQ (reference sequence). In DNA form, the CDR3 reads TGTGCCAGCAGGTTGACAGGGAGCACTGAAGCTTTCTTT. The encoded protein is CASRLTGSTEAFF.

The chain recombines TRBV7-2 with TRBJ1-1; the D gene is possibly TRBD1 (5 bases). Trimming took 0 bases from V and 4 from J, leaving 9 bases between them. Germline loops: CDR1 SGHTA, CDR2 FQGNSA. This CDR3 region has 14 residues. In DNA form, the CDR3 reads TGTGCCAGCAGCTTAGCAGGGGAGGGCACTGAAGCTTTCTTT. Encoded protein: CASSLAGEGTEAFF.

This chain joins TRBV5-1 and TRBJ1-3; 7 bases line up with TRBD1. V dropped 4 bases and J dropped 8; count of bases not matched to a gene: 9. CDR3 length equals 14 residues. CDR1 is SGHRS, CDR2 YFSETQ, per germline. In DNA form, the CDR3 reads TGCGCCAGCAGCCGGGACAGCCGACCGGACACCATATATTTT. It yields the protein CASSRDSRPDTIYF.

The rearrangement uses TRBV2 and TRBJ2-4; D is unresolved. With 2 bases removed from V and 8 bases from J, the gap between germline ends came to 22 bases. This CDR3 is 17 amino acids long. Germline V gene sequence: CDR1 SNHLY, CDR2 FYNNEI. The CDR3 nucleotides are TGTGCCAGCAGTGAAATCACCTTGCAGCCCACTGAGGACATTCAGTACTTC. It is translated as CASSEITLQPTEDIQYF.

The chain employs TRBV9 and TRBJ1-1; the match to TRBD1 covers 7 bases. J gave up 1 base and V 2 bases, and 5 bases lay outside the gene matches. The CDR3 is made up of 15 amino acids. The germline V gene encodes CDR1 SGDLS and CDR2 YYNGEE. As DNA, the CDR3 is TGTGCCAGCAGCGTGTGGGACAGCCGGAACACTGAAGCTTTCTTT. Encoded protein: CASSVWDSRNTEAFF.

In this sample, this clone turned up a few times. The chain is built from TRBV24-1 and TRBJ1-1; TRBD1 matches at 8 bases. Germline V gives CDR1 KGHDR, CDR2 SFDVKD. This CDR3 spans 16 amino acids. The ends lost 5 bases at V and 3 bases at J; junction bases unmatched: 10. The CDR3 region is CATSGSTGGGYTEAFF. In DNA, the CDR3 is TGTGCCACCAGTGGTTCAACAGGGGGAGGATACACTGAAGCTTTCTTT.

CDR3 DNA: TGCAGCGTCGGAACGGGAAGCTACGAGCAGTACTTC. Translated, it gives CSVGTGSYEQYF. The chain links TRBV29-1 to TRBJ2-7, with D perhaps matching TRBD2 (5 bases). V was trimmed by 6 bases and J by 3 bases, leaving 12 bases between them. Germline lookup yields CDR1 SQVTM and CDR2 ANQGSEA. The CDR3 spans 12 residues.

The rearrangement links TRBV2 to TRBJ2-3, with D possibly matching TRBD2 (7 bases). The CDR3 is 13 residues long. V lost 6 bases, J lost 5 bases, and 12 bases lay in between. Germline CDR1 SNHLY, CDR2 FYNNEI. In DNA form, the CDR3 reads TGTGCCAGCAGCGAGGGGGAGGGAGATACGCAGTATTTT. Translating gives CASSEGEGDTQYF.

This rearrangement joins TRBV5-4 to TRBJ1-6; TRBD1 agrees at 8 bases. This CDR3 has 15 residues. Trimming took 3 bases from V and 7 from J; bases not matched to a gene: 6. From germline, CDR1 is SGHNT and CDR2 YYREEE (reference sequence). The CDR3 nucleotides are TGTGCCAGCAGCTATGACAGGGGTTCCAATTCACCCCTCCACTTT. Amino acid sequence: CASSYDRGSNSPLHF.

The rearrangement uses TRBV10-3 and TRBJ2-7; 11 positions agree with TRBD2. Trimming at V came to 4 bases and at J to 2 bases, leaving 10 bases not matched to a gene. The germline gives CDR1 ENHRY, CDR2 SYGVKD. CDR3 size: 17 residues. CDR3 protein: CAISATSGKLSTYEQYF. Here the CDR3 DNA reads TGTGCCATCAGTGCGACTAGCGGGAAACTCTCTACCTACGAGCAGTACTTC.

This chain joins TRBV20-1 and TRBJ1-3; D uncertain. Germline V gene lookup returns CDR1 DFQATT and CDR2 SNEGSKA (reference sequence). CDR3 length: 11 residues. CDR3 bases: TGCGGAGCTGAGACGGGAAACACCATATATTTT. This translates into CGAETGNTIYF.

This clone occurred a few times. This chain joins TRBV20-1 and TRBJ2-2; D may be TRBD1 (5 bases). The V gene's germline CDR1 is DFQATT and CDR2 SNEGSKA (reference sequence). The CDR3 totals 14 residues. V was shortened by 3 bases and J by 5 bases, with 13 bases between the two germline ends. The DNA for the CDR3 is TGCAGTGCTAGTTTCAGGGAAGGGACCGGGGAGCTGTTTTTT. Encoded protein: CSASFREGTGELFF.

The chain carries TRBV30 and TRBJ1-2; TRBD1 is a possible D gene (5 bases). The CDR3 runs to 15 residues. Looked up from germline, CDR1 is GTSNPN and CDR2 is SVGIG (reference sequence). Trimming took off 3 bases at V and 8 bases at J, with 22 bases between the two ends. CDR3 in amino acids: CAWRGFQGYPRGYTF. CDR3 nucleotide sequence: TGTGCCTGGAGAGGATTTCAGGGCTACCCTCGCGGCTACACCTTC.

The table lists this clone with a few counts. The CDR3 DNA is TGTGCCAGCAGCTTCGACTTGTCCTACAATGAGCAGTTCTTC. Translating gives CASSFDLSYNEQFF. The chain uses TRBV7-2 and TRBJ2-1; D gene uncertain. Germline-derived CDR1 and CDR2 are SGHTA and FQGNSA. The ends were cut back, 3 bases at V and 1 base at J, with 7 bases in the middle. This CDR3 region has 14 residues.

V is TRBV28 and J is TRBJ1-1, with 7 bases identical to TRBD1. Germline-derived CDR1 and CDR2 are MDHEN and SYDVKM. This CDR3 is 15 amino acids long. V lost 3 bases, J lost 4 bases, and 8 bases stayed unmatched. The CDR3: CASSFPTGYSTEAFF. CDR3 sequence (DNA): TGTGCCAGCAGTTTCCCGACAGGGTATTCCACTGAAGCTTTCTTT.

This clone has just one count. The chain recombines TRBV5-1 with TRBJ2-5; the match to TRBD1 covers 11 bases. Germline loops: CDR1 SGHRS, CDR2 YFSETQ. CDR3 size: 13 residues. V was clipped by 7 bases and J by 4 bases; unmatched bases: 3. CDR3 DNA sequence: TGCGCCAGCGGGACAGGGGGTGGAGAGACCCAGTACTTC. Translated, it gives CASGTGGGETQYF.

The chain employs TRBV2 and TRBJ1-2, with TRBD1 matching over 10 bases. The germline gives CDR1 SNHLY, CDR2 FYNNEI. V shed 4 bases and J 13 bases; nucleotides not matched to a gene: 6. The CDR3 loop spans 12 amino acids. CDR3 in amino acids: CASSGGTGAATF. CDR3 bases: TGTGCCAGCAGTGGGGGGACAGGGGCGGCCACCTTC.

The J gene is TRBJ1-4, the V gene TRBV4-2, with 7 bases matching TRBD1. Trimming at V came to 1 base and at J to 5 bases, leaving 7 bases not matched to a gene. Germline lookup yields CDR1 LGHNA and CDR2 YNFKEQ. This CDR3 has 16 residues. The CDR3 sequence is CASSQGGNRGNEKLFF. CDR3 DNA sequence: TGTGCCAGCAGCCAAGGAGGAAACAGGGGAAATGAAAAACTGTTTTTT.

The chain couples TRBV28 to TRBJ1-4, with a possible D match to TRBD1 (6 bases). The length of the CDR3 is 13 residues. V was clipped by 8 bases and J by 6 bases, with 13 bases between them. The germline V gene has CDR1 MDHEN and CDR2 SYDVKM. The CDR3 spells CASQGGGYEKLFF. CDR3 bases: TGTGCCAGCCAGGGAGGGGGGTATGAAAAACTGTTTTTT.

The V gene is TRBV30, the J gene TRBJ2-1; D uncertain. This CDR3 is built from 13 residues. Germline V gene data show CDR1 as GTSNPN and CDR2 as SVGIG (reference sequence). Trimming left V 7 bases short and J 7 bases short, with 17 bases between. The CDR3 DNA follows: TGTGCCTCCCACAAGATTACGATAAATGAGCAGTTCTTC. Protein product: CASHKITINEQFF.

This rearrangement joins TRBV23-1 to TRBJ2-7; unclear D gene. TRBV23-1 is an open reading frame, and its role is uncertain. The CDR3 covers 16 residues. For the CDR3, the DNA is TGCGCTCCCTACCACTTGAGCATTCTACTTTCCTACGAGCAGTACTTC. As protein: CAPYHLSILLSYEQYF.

The chain uses TRBV19 and TRBJ1-5; 8 positions agree with TRBD1. Germline V lookup: CDR1 LNHDA, CDR2 SQIVND (reference sequence). Unmatched junction bases numbered 13, after V lost 7 bases and J lost 8 bases. CDR3 length: 15 residues. The CDR3 here is CASKTSTGGMEPQHF. CDR3 bases: TGTGCCAGTAAAACTTCTACAGGGGGTATGGAGCCCCAGCATTTT.

The chain links TRBV6-1 to TRBJ2-7; 8 bases are a match to TRBD2. The CDR3 is 18 residues long. V gave up 3 bases and J gave up 3 bases; unmatched junction bases: 16. Germline values: CDR1 MNHNS, CDR2 SASEGT. CDR3 in DNA: TGTGCCAGCAGTGAGAGATCGGGGTTAGCGGGATTATACTACGAGCAGTACTTC. Translated, it gives CASSERSGLAGLYYEQYF.

J is TRBJ2-7 and V is TRBV18, with a weak D call TRBD1 (5 bases). V shed 2 bases and J shed 2 bases, with 13 bases lying between them. Germline lookup yields CDR1 KGHSH and CDR2 LQKENI. This CDR3 spans 15 amino acids. This CDR3 reads CASSPTRQSAYEQYF. The DNA of the CDR3 is TGTGCCAGCTCACCAACGAGACAGAGCGCCTACGAGCAGTACTTC. Full variable domain (remainder filled in from reference TRBV18 and TRBJ2-7): NAGVMQNPRHLVRRRGQEARLRCSPMKGHSHVYWYRQLPEEGLKFMVYLQKENIIDESGMPKERFSAEFPKEGPSILRIQQVVRGDSAAYFCASSPTRQSAYEQYFGPGTRLTVT.

The rearrangement uses TRBV19 and TRBJ1-5; D is uncertain. Germline CDR1 is LNHDA and CDR2 is SQIVND (reference sequence). V shed 5 bases and J shed 4 bases, with 9 bases lying between them. CDR3 length equals 13 residues. CDR3 residues: CASSRQDNQPQHF. CDR3 DNA: TGTGCCAGTAGTCGTCAGGATAATCAGCCCCAGCATTTT.

The chain links TRBV7-9 to TRBJ1-1; D is undetermined. The V end was cut by 7 bases, the J end by 12 bases, with 15 bases between. Germline V gene data show CDR1 as SEHNR and CDR2 as FQNEAQ (reference sequence). CDR3 length: 11 residues. CDR3 DNA sequence: TGTGCCAGCACCCAGACGGAGTTATCTTTCTTT. This codes for CASTQTELSFF.

The table lists this clone with a count of one. This chain connects TRBV7-3 to TRBJ2-6; TRBD1 aligns across 7 bases. The CDR3 sequence is 20 residues long. CDR1 and CDR2 from the germline V gene are SGHTA and FQGTGA. With V trimmed by 5 bases and J by 3 bases, 19 bases remained unmatched. DNA for the CDR3: TGTGCCAGCAGCCCAATGGGGATAACGGCAGGGGGTTTTGGGGCCAACGTCCTGACTTTC. It translates to CASSPMGITAGGFGANVLTF.

J is TRBJ2-7 and V is TRBV28; 13 bases agree with TRBD2. This CDR3 is 16 amino acids long. V lost 4 bases and J lost 2; bases outside the gene matches: 5. Germline values: CDR1 MDHEN, CDR2 SYDVKM. CDR3 region: CASSSGLAGDPYEQYF. The CDR3 region has the DNA TGTGCCAGCAGTTCTGGACTAGCGGGGGACCCCTACGAGCAGTACTTC.